This TCR beta chain was sequenced for a study of regulatory T cells in long-lasting Graves disease. This clonotype was counted at least ten times. Sequencing libraries for TCR beta were prepared with iRepertoire HTBI primers and Arm-PCR of CDR3 regions. Each CDR3 protein is one row after TCRdb ran MiXCR on the multiplex PCR reads. Here the sample spans approximately 360,000 distinct CDR3 sequences, about 23% being singletons. Indicated time point: persistent/refractory GD, antithyroid drugs over 5 years with positive TRAb. Preparation of the TCR library used RNA extracted from PBMCs. With 6 bases removed from V and 1 base from J, the gap between germline ends came to 16 bases. CDR3 size: 15 residues. Germline V CDR1 and CDR2: SGHTA, FQGNSA.

Sequencing was performed on peripheral blood mononuclear cells (PBMCs), taken when the disease was refractory, from a patient treated with antithyroid drugs. The chain uses TRBV7-2 and TRBJ2-7; tentatively, D is TRBD1 (7 bases). This TCR was recovered from a woman in her thirties or forties with Graves disease. CDR3 loop: CASSLVEGASYEQYF. The DNA for the CDR3 is TGTGCCAGCAGTCTTGTGGAGGGGGCGTCCTACGAGCAGTACTTC.